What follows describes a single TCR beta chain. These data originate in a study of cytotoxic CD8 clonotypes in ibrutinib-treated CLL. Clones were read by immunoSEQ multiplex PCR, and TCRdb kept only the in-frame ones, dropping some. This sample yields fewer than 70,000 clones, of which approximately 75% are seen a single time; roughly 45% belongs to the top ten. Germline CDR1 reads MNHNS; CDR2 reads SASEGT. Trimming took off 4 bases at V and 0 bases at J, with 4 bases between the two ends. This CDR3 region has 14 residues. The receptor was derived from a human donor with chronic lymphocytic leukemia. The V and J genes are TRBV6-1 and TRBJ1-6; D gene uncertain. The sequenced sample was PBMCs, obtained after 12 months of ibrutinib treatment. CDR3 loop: CASSGNSYNSPLHF. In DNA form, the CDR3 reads TGTGCCAGCAGTGGTAACTCCTATAATTCACCCCTCCACTTT.